The 27 T cell receptor beta chains presented below share a single source sample, sequenced in a study of cytomegalovirus exposure and HLA in healthy donors. The PCR used 60 Vbeta and 13 Jbeta primers. Using immunoSEQ multiplex PCR, the repertoire was profiled, and TCRdb retains in-frame clones only, with some absent. The sample comprises approximately 220,000 clones, less than 80% of which are singletons, and 0.2% to 0.25% rests with the top ten. Sequenced material: PBMCs. Receptor source: a girl aged 2-10 years in good health and CMV-seronegative.

The gene calls are TRBV6-4 and TRBJ2-3, with D possibly being TRBD1 (5 bases). V dropped 4 bases and J dropped 3 bases, with 8 bases sitting between them. The CDR3 length is 13 residues. Germline CDR1 reads MRHNA; CDR2 reads SNTAGT. The CDR3: CASSGSGTDTQYF. The CDR3 bases are TGTGCCAGCAGTGGGTCAGGGACAGATACGCAGTATTTT.

The V and J genes are TRBV5-1 and TRBJ2-7; 9 bases are a match to TRBD2. Trimming cost V 4 bases and J 3 bases; bases outside gene matches: 5. The CDR3 is made up of 14 amino acids. Germline CDR1 SGHRS, CDR2 YFSETQ. This CDR3 reads CASSRIAGDYEQYF. The CDR3 nucleotides are TGCGCCAGCAGCAGGATAGCGGGAGACTACGAGCAGTACTTC.

The rearrangement uses TRBV19 and TRBJ1-5; 8 nucleotides agree with TRBD1. The CDR3 has 19 residues. The trim removed 4 bases at V and 0 bases at J, leaving 14 bases unmatched. Germline values: CDR1 LNHDA, CDR2 SQIVND (reference sequence). The DNA of the CDR3 is TGTGCCAGTAGTAGAAGCGACGGGACAGGAGGTAATAGCAATCAGCCCCAGCATTTT. It specifies CASSRSDGTGGNSNQPQHF.

The chain joins TRBV7-3 to TRBJ2-7; D perhaps matches TRBD2 (5 bases). This CDR3 comprises 12 residues. Trimming took 4 bases from V and 7 from J, leaving 11 bases between them. Germline values: CDR1 SGHTA, CDR2 FQGTGA. CDR3 in amino acids: CASSSPPGEQYF. CDR3 nucleotide sequence: TGTGCCAGCAGCTCACCCCCGGGGGAGCAGTACTTC.

The chain recombines TRBV6-1 with TRBJ1-2; D possibly corresponds to TRBD1 (5 bases). V was shortened by 3 bases and J by 7 bases, with 15 bases between the two germline ends. The CDR3 loop spans 14 amino acids. Germline CDR1 reads MNHNS; CDR2 reads SASEGT. CDR3 bases: TGTGCCAGCAGTGATCCGGGGACTAGTTTTGGCTACACCTTC. It encodes CASSDPGTSFGYTF.

The chain carries TRBV9 and TRBJ2-3; D might be TRBD2 (6 bases). The germline CDR1 and CDR2 sequences are SGDLS and YYNGEE. CDR3 length: 15 amino acids. The ends were cut back, 2 bases at V and 2 bases at J, with 12 bases in the middle. This CDR3 reads CASSVRGTNTDTQYF. DNA of the CDR3: TGTGCCAGCAGCGTGCGGGGAACGAACACAGATACGCAGTATTTT.

This clone was seen only a few times. The gene calls are TRBV10-3 and TRBJ1-6; D may be TRBD1 (6 bases). Germline V gives CDR1 ENHRY, CDR2 SYGVKD. The CDR3 spans 14 residues. The germline V and J ends were trimmed by 6 bases and 10 bases, with 16 bases remaining between them. CDR3 nucleotides: TGTGCCATCAGCTCAACGGGGGGCAACTCACCCCTCCACTTT. It translates to CAISSTGGNSPLHF.

The chain couples TRBV29-1 to TRBJ2-7; 8 bases map to TRBD1. The trim removed 7 bases at V and 2 bases at J, leaving 4 bases unmatched. The length of the CDR3 is 12 residues. Germline V gene sequence: CDR1 SQVTM, CDR2 ANQGSEA. The CDR3 DNA sequence: TGCAGCGCGCGGACAGGGACCTACGAGCAGTACTTC. It translates to CSARTGTYEQYF.

This sequence joins TRBV7-2 and TRBJ1-2, with D possibly being TRBD1 (6 bases). Looked up from germline, CDR1 is SGHTA and CDR2 is FQGNSA. This CDR3 spans 15 amino acids. Trimming took off 4 bases at V and 8 bases at J, with 20 bases between the two ends. In DNA form, the CDR3 reads TGTGCCAGCAGCTCCCGCTCCGCAGGGGTCTACGGCTACACCTTC. Amino acid sequence: CASSSRSAGVYGYTF. The variable domain in full, with the rest retrieved from reference TRBV7-2 and TRBJ1-2, is GAGVSQSPSNKVTEKGKDVELRCDPISGHTALYWYRQSLGQGLEFLIYFQGNSAPDKSGLPSDRFSAERTGGSVSTLTIQRTQQEDSAVYLCASSSRSAGVYGYTFGSGTRLTVV.

This chain links TRBV6-1 with TRBJ1-5; tentatively, D is TRBD1 (5 bases). Per germline, CDR1 MNHNS and CDR2 SASEGT. CDR3 size: 14 residues. Trimming removed 5 bases from V and 5 bases from J, with 13 bases in between. The CDR3 loop is CASSTDIQDQPQHF. In nucleotides, the CDR3 is TGTGCCAGCAGTACGGACATCCAAGATCAGCCCCAGCATTTT.

The V call is TRBV7-3, the J call TRBJ1-1; D call uncertain. The V gene's germline CDR1 is SGHTA and CDR2 FQGTGA. V lost 0 bases, J lost 1 base, and 9 bases lay in between. The CDR3 totals 15 residues. The CDR3 loop is CASSLTYRGNTEAFF. In DNA, the CDR3 is TGTGCCAGCAGCTTAACGTACCGGGGGAACACTGAAGCTTTCTTT.

The chain employs TRBV5-1 and TRBJ2-3, with D maybe TRBD2 (6 bases). The V end was cut by 3 bases, the J end by 1 base, with 9 bases between. Germline assignment: CDR1 SGHRS and CDR2 YFSETQ. The CDR3 spans 14 residues. DNA for the CDR3: TGCGCCAGCAGCTGGAGGGCCGGCACAGATACGCAGTATTTT. The encoded protein is CASSWRAGTDTQYF.

This clone has more than one count but fewer than ten. This rearrangement joins TRBV7-3 to TRBJ1-1, with TRBD1 as a possible D gene (5 bases). V gave up 0 bases and J gave up 6 bases, with 8 bases separating them. Per the germline V gene, CDR1 is SGHTA and CDR2 is FQGTGA. This CDR3 contains 13 residues. CDR3 amino acids: CASSLTAGPEAFF. The CDR3, as DNA: TGTGCCAGCAGCTTAACCGCGGGACCTGAAGCTTTCTTT.

The chain couples TRBV6-1 to TRBJ1-6, with 9 bases matching TRBD1. Germline lookup yields CDR1 MNHNS and CDR2 SASEGT. The junction had 8 bases not matched to a gene; V was cut back by 8 bases and J by 9 bases. The CDR3 runs 14 residues. CDR3 amino acids: CASARQGGSSPLHF. The CDR3 nucleotides read TGTGCCAGCGCCCGACAGGGGGGAAGTTCACCCCTCCACTTT.

This sequence joins TRBV29-1 and TRBJ2-5, with D perhaps TRBD2 (5 bases). This CDR3 region has 13 residues. Germline V gene sequence: CDR1 SQVTM, CDR2 ANQGSEA. Trimming shortened V by 6 bases and J by 5 bases, and 16 bases separated the two germline ends. CDR3 residues: CSVDRTREETQYF. In DNA form, the CDR3 reads TGCAGCGTCGATCGAACTAGGGAGGAGACCCAGTACTTC.

The genes are TRBV5-4 and TRBJ1-1, with D hard to call. The CDR3 runs to 14 residues. Germline lookup yields CDR1 SGHNT and CDR2 YYREEE (reference sequence). Trimming took 3 bases from V and 1 from J, leaving 10 bases between them. CDR3 sequence: CASSSTLPNTEAFF. CDR3 in DNA: TGTGCCAGCAGCTCGACACTTCCGAACACTGAAGCTTTCTTT.

The chain employs TRBV10-2 and TRBJ1-1, with D uncertain. There are 15 residues in the CDR3. In germline, CDR1 is WSHSY, CDR2 SAAADI. The ends were cut back, 9 bases at V and 1 base at J, with 18 bases in the middle. CDR3 sequence reads: CASSIPEQRNTEAFF. The CDR3 nucleotides read TGCGCCAGTTCTATACCCGAACAGAGGAACACTGAAGCTTTCTTT.

The gene calls are TRBV5-1 and TRBJ2-3; 7 bases fit TRBD1. V shed 7 bases and J 1 base; nucleotides not matched to a gene: 9. Germline CDR1 SGHRS, CDR2 YFSETQ. This CDR3 region has 15 residues. The CDR3 loop is CASRRAQGGTDTQYF. CDR3 coding DNA: TGCGCCAGCCGAAGGGCCCAGGGGGGCACAGATACGCAGTATTTT. Combining the CDR3 with reference TRBV5-1 and TRBJ2-3 gives the whole variable domain KAGVTQTPRYLIKTRGQQVTLSCSPISGHRSVSWYQQTPGQGLQFLFEYFSETQRNKGNFPGRFSGRQFSNSRSEMNVSTLELGDSALYLCASRRAQGGTDTQYFGPGTRLTVL.

This sequence joins TRBV6-6 and TRBJ2-1; TRBD2 matches 13 bases. The CDR3 extends over 16 amino acids. J lost 8 bases, V lost 2 bases, and 6 bases had no gene match. The germline CDR1 and CDR2 sequences are MNHNY and SVGAGI (reference sequence). The CDR3, as DNA: TGTGCCAGCAGTTACAGGCGGACTAGCGGGAGTTATGAGCAGTTCTTC. This translates into CASSYRRTSGSYEQFF.

J is TRBJ2-1 and V is TRBV6-4; maybe TRBD2 (6 bases). The CDR3 runs to 14 residues. With 4 bases removed from V and 3 bases from J, the gap between germline ends came to 10 bases. CDR1 and CDR2 from the germline V gene are MRHNA and SNTAGT. The CDR3 DNA reads as TGTGCCAGCAGTGCCGGCGGGGACTACAATGAGCAGTTCTTC. Residues: CASSAGGDYNEQFF.

V usage is TRBV7-3 and J usage is TRBJ2-1; 11 bases line up with TRBD2. V shed 4 bases and J 4 bases; nucleotides not matched to a gene: 3. The CDR3 runs to 15 residues. The germline V gene has CDR1 SGHTA and CDR2 FQGTGA. The CDR3 DNA is TGTGCCAGCAGCTCTGCTAGCGGGGGGTACAATGAGCAGTTCTTC. It translates to CASSSASGGYNEQFF. The whole variable domain, remainder taken from reference TRBV7-3 and TRBJ2-1, is GAGVSQTPSNKVTEKGKYVELRCDPISGHTALYWYRQSLGQGPEFLIYFQGTGAADDSGLPNDRFFAVRPEGSVSTLKIQRTERGDSAVYLCASSSASGGYNEQFFGPGTRLTVL.

The chain couples TRBV15 to TRBJ2-2, with TRBD2 matching 9 bases. Germline V gene data show CDR1 as LNHNV and CDR2 as YYDKDF (reference sequence). Trimming at V came to 7 bases and at J to 4 bases, leaving 16 bases not matched to a gene. There are 18 residues in the CDR3. This CDR3 reads CATTDFTGPGLATGELFF. For the CDR3, the DNA is TGTGCCACCACCGACTTTACAGGGCCGGGACTAGCCACCGGGGAGCTGTTTTTT.

This chain connects TRBV19 to TRBJ2-4, with 12 bases matching TRBD2. This CDR3 spans 16 amino acids. Germline values: CDR1 LNHDA, CDR2 SQIVND (reference sequence). Trimming took 4 bases from V and 8 from J; bases not matched to a gene: 9. CDR3 in DNA: TGTGCCAGTAGTAGACTGCTAGCGGGAGGGTCTGACATTCAGTACTTC. Translated: CASSRLLAGGSDIQYF.

V and J are TRBV7-6 and TRBJ2-1, with 8 nucleotides matching TRBD2. V lost 2 bases, J lost 8 bases, and 11 bases stayed unmatched. This CDR3 spans 16 amino acids. Germline V lookup: CDR1 SGHVS, CDR2 FNYEAQ. CDR3 sequence: CASSLRSSGSNHEQFF. CDR3 DNA sequence: TGTGCCAGCAGCTTACGTTCCAGCGGGAGTAACCATGAGCAGTTCTTC.

The chain couples TRBV7-9 to TRBJ2-1; 10 bases are shared with TRBD2. Trimming took 2 bases from V and 6 from J; bases not matched to a gene: 13. The CDR3 has 18 residues. Germline assignment: CDR1 SEHNR and CDR2 FQNEAQ (reference sequence). The CDR3 DNA follows: TGTGCCAGCAGCTTAACCCCTCCCCCCCTAGCGGGGGCCAATGAGCAGTTCTTC. Protein sequence: CASSLTPPPLAGANEQFF.

The CDR3 loop reads CASSLPPGGQSTEAFF. DNA for the CDR3: TGTGCCAGCAGCTTACCCCCAGGGGGGCAAAGCACTGAAGCTTTCTTT. The rearrangement links TRBV5-6 to TRBJ1-1, with TRBD1 identical over 7 bases. The germline CDR1 and CDR2 sequences are SGHDT and YYEEEE. The CDR3 has 16 amino acids. The trim removed 2 bases at V and 4 bases at J, leaving 11 bases unmatched.

This sequence joins TRBV6-1 and TRBJ1-2; possibly TRBD1 for D (6 bases). With 6 bases removed from V and 4 bases from J, the gap between germline ends came to 12 bases. Germline loops: CDR1 MNHNS, CDR2 SASEGT. The CDR3 sequence is 13 residues long. This CDR3 reads CASSGRGSYGYTF. In DNA form, the CDR3 reads TGTGCCAGCAGCGGCAGGGGATCCTATGGCTACACCTTC.